The text below deals with one T cell receptor beta chain. From germline, CDR1 is SGHDT and CDR2 YYEEEE. V shed 2 bases and J shed 4 bases, with 15 bases lying between them. The length of the CDR3 is 15 residues. The source of the sample is a study of shared clonotypes between healthy human individuals. The assay was immunoSEQ multiplex PCR, and TCRdb's table has in-frame clones only and misses some. The table has 2 million to 2.5 million clones, less than 95% seen once; the top ten hold 0.37%. Adults of Caucasian background living in Nashville, Tennessee made up all donors. V gene TRBV5-6 combines with J gene TRBJ2-5; possibly TRBD1 for D (6 bases). Input material: naive CD4+ T cells from PBMCs. The sample's subset: CD45RA+ positively selected. The source is a man younger than 35 in good health. Some clones in this sample may be carry-over from other donors' samples. The CDR3 nucleotides read TGTGCCAGCAGCTTCTCTATCCTAGGGGGAGAGACCCAGTACTTC. It specifies CASSFSILGGETQYF.